Below, 7 T cell receptor beta chains from the same sample are listed, as sequenced in a study of spatial heterogeneity in lung cancer. Overall study results and limits: Within tumors, counts of expanded alpha and beta TCRs tracked tumor mutation counts.

The sample's time point: sample taken at primary tumor resection. No antigen is known for these receptors. From the 5' RACE reads, TCRdb called clonotypes with MiXCR, one entry per CDR3 protein. Of around 9,800 distinct CDR3 sequences detected, approximately 8% appear once; the ten largest clones hold around 22%. Specimen: lung tumor tissue, collected at surgery. The receptors originated from a female donor with early-stage non-small cell lung cancer.

The V call is TRBV6-2 or TRBV6-3, the J call TRBJ2-5; maybe TRBD1 (5 bases). The CDR3 contains 13 residues. V shed 4 bases and J shed 7 bases, with 13 bases lying between them. Germline V gives CDR1 MNHEY, CDR2 SVGEGT. The CDR3 region has the DNA TGTGCCAGCAGTTCCGACAGTGGTGGGACCCAGTACTTC. Protein product: CASSSDSGGTQYF.

The chain employs TRBV6-5 and TRBJ1-1, with D possibly being TRBD1 (5 bases). The V gene's germline CDR1 is MNHEY and CDR2 SVGAGI. This CDR3 region has 15 residues. V was clipped by 2 bases and J by 3 bases, with 13 bases between them. The CDR3 DNA reads as TGTGCCAGCAGTTACACGGGGCCACGCGACACTGAAGCTTTCTTT. Its translation is CASSYTGPRDTEAFF.

Sample share makes this clonotype medium-sized. The chain is built from TRBV20-1 and TRBJ2-3; D unresolved. Trimming shortened V by 6 bases and J by 5 bases, and 6 bases separated the two germline ends. The V gene's germline CDR1 is DFQATT and CDR2 SNEGSKA (reference sequence). CDR3 length: 10 residues. Here the CDR3 reads CSAHLDTQYF. The CDR3 DNA reads TGCAGTGCCCATTTAGATACGCAGTATTTT.

There are many counts of this clonotype. This sequence joins TRBV20-1 and TRBJ2-1; TRBD2 aligns across 14 bases. Unmatched junction bases numbered 0, after V lost 3 bases and J lost 5 bases. The CDR3 sequence is 14 residues long. CDR1 is DFQATT, CDR2 SNEGSKA, per germline (reference sequence). The CDR3 DNA sequence: TGCAGTGCTAGGGGACTAGCGGGGGACAATGAGCAGTTCTTC. Protein sequence: CSARGLAGDNEQFF.

This clonotype was recorded at least ten times. The chain links TRBV2 to TRBJ1-1, with 9 bases lining up with TRBD1. CDR1 is SNHLY, CDR2 FYNNEI, per germline. Germline trimming cut 5 bases from V and 5 bases from J; bases unmatched to any gene: 12. The CDR3 is 16 amino acids. In nucleotides, the CDR3 is TGTGCCAGCAGTCTGGACAGGGGCGCTGTAGGGACTGAAGCTTTCTTT. Its protein product is CASSLDRGAVGTEAFF.

In this sample, this clonotype turned up many times. This sequence joins TRBV7-2 and TRBJ2-7; D might be TRBD2 (6 bases). The CDR3 totals 14 residues. V lost 5 bases, J lost 7 bases, and 18 bases lay in between. Looked up from germline, CDR1 is SGHTA and CDR2 is FQGNSA. CDR3 residues: CASSPPGTAGEQYF. For the CDR3, the DNA is TGTGCCAGCAGCCCCCCTGGGACTGCGGGGGAGCAGTACTTC.

The table lists this clonotype with a few counts. The CDR3 loop is CASSPDSPRETQYF. The CDR3 DNA reads TGTGCCAGCAGCCCTGACAGTCCACGAGAGACCCAGTACTTC. The J gene is TRBJ2-5, the V gene TRBV6-6; maybe TRBD1 (5 bases). V was trimmed by 6 bases and J by 4 bases, leaving 15 bases between them. Germline lookup yields CDR1 MNHNY and CDR2 SVGAGI (reference sequence). This CDR3 comprises 14 residues.